Below are 12 T cell receptor beta chains sequenced from a single sample in a study of T-cell memory formation after mild COVID-19. Using its own MiXCR run on the 5' RACE reads, TCRdb lists one record per CDR3 protein. Among under 650,000 distinct CDR3 sequences listed, 15% to 20% were seen once. The sample taken for sequencing was PBMCs or a T cell subset sorted from them (not recorded which). These receptors were collected from an adult woman who had mild COVID-19 (a few samples of this study predate the infection). Cell type and time point are not known.

The genes are TRBV5-1 and TRBJ2-1; 12 bases fit TRBD2. The CDR3 spans 15 residues. The V gene end was trimmed by 4 bases and the J gene end by 7 bases; junction bases not matched to a gene: 6. Germline lookup yields CDR1 SGHRS and CDR2 YFSETQ. The CDR3 loop reads CASSPTSGGTNEQFF. Written as DNA, the CDR3 is TGCGCCAGCAGCCCGACTAGCGGGGGAACAAATGAGCAGTTCTTC.

The chain recombines TRBV29-1 with TRBJ2-3; D perhaps matches TRBD1 (6 bases). The CDR3 is 17 residues long. Germline V gene data show CDR1 as SQVTM and CDR2 as ANQGSEA. V was clipped by 1 base and J by 2 bases, with 19 bases between them. This CDR3 reads CSVEVTPGQTVTDTQYF. The CDR3, as DNA: TGCAGCGTTGAAGTTACCCCGGGACAAACCGTCACAGATACGCAGTATTTT.

This clonotype appeared a few times. V and J are TRBV10-3 and TRBJ2-1; D is perhaps TRBD1 (6 bases). CDR3 length: 14 residues. V lost 10 bases and J 6 bases, leaving 19 bases between the germline ends. Germline loops: CDR1 ENHRY, CDR2 SYGVKD. CDR3 loop: CATGKTGSINEQFF. In DNA, the CDR3 is TGTGCCACCGGAAAGACAGGTTCGATCAATGAGCAGTTCTTC.

This clonotype was seen many times. This chain uses TRBV29-1 with TRBJ2-7; D not certain. CDR3 length equals 11 residues. The V gene lost 0 bases and the J gene lost 6 bases, with 6 bases spanning the gap. The germline V gene has CDR1 SQVTM and CDR2 ANQGSEA. CDR3 sequence: CSVEEPPEQYF. CDR3 nucleotides: TGCAGCGTTGAAGAACCCCCCGAGCAGTACTTC.

This clonotype was observed a few times. The V gene is TRBV3-1, the J gene TRBJ1-2; D might be TRBD1 (6 bases). The CDR3 is 15 amino acids. V shed 4 bases and J shed 3 bases, with 15 bases lying between them. Germline V gives CDR1 LGHDT, CDR2 YNNKEL (reference sequence). The CDR3 loop is CASSPPGGHDYGYTF. DNA for the CDR3: TGTGCCAGCAGCCCCCCGGGGGGGCATGACTATGGCTACACCTTC.

The chain links TRBV10-3 to TRBJ2-1; TRBD1 might be the D (6 bases). This CDR3 contains 16 residues. The V end was cut by 2 bases, the J end by 7 bases, with 18 bases between. The germline V gene encodes CDR1 ENHRY and CDR2 SYGVKD. In nucleotides, the CDR3 is TGTGCCATCAGTGAGAAGACGACAGGAGAAGGTAATGAGCAGTTCTTC. This gives the protein CAISEKTTGEGNEQFF.

This chain joins TRBV6-2 or TRBV6-3 and TRBJ2-7, with D tentatively TRBD1 (5 bases). The CDR3 loop spans 14 amino acids. The V gene lost 7 bases and the J gene lost 6 bases, with 19 bases spanning the gap. CDR1 and CDR2 from the germline V gene are MNHEY and SVGEGT. The CDR3: CASTPLPGMVEQYF. In DNA, the CDR3 is TGTGCCAGCACTCCGCTTCCAGGGATGGTCGAGCAGTACTTC.

The chain joins TRBV5-6 to TRBJ2-7, with D possibly matching TRBD1 (6 bases). The V end lost 4 bases, the J end lost 2 bases, and 10 bases lay between the germline ends. The germline V gene has CDR1 SGHDT and CDR2 YYEEEE. CDR3 size: 13 residues. The CDR3 DNA sequence: TGTGCCAGCAGCCCAGGGGAAACCTACGAGCAGTACTTC. It yields the protein CASSPGETYEQYF.

Written as DNA, the CDR3 is TGTGCCAGCAGCCCGAGACTAGCGGGAGTCCACGAGCAGTACTTC. Translating gives CASSPRLAGVHEQYF. The chain combines TRBV11-3 with TRBJ2-7, with 12 bases identical to TRBD2. V lost 5 bases, J lost 5 bases, and 7 bases stayed unmatched. The germline gives CDR1 SGHNT, CDR2 YENEEA. CDR3 length: 15 residues.

This clonotype was observed a few times. The chain combines TRBV29-1 with TRBJ1-2, with D perhaps TRBD1 (5 bases). With 0 bases removed from V and 6 bases from J, the gap between germline ends came to 11 bases. The CDR3 has 13 amino acids. Germline loops: CDR1 SQVTM, CDR2 ANQGSEA. The CDR3 DNA reads TGCAGCGTTGAAGATCCAGGGAGGGATGGCTACACCTTC. As protein: CSVEDPGRDGYTF.

The CDR3 nucleotides read TGTGCCAGCAGCCCCGCCGTTAGCGGGAGCAAGTCCTACGAGCAGTACTTC. It specifies CASSPAVSGSKSYEQYF. The chain links TRBV11-2 to TRBJ2-7, with 9 bases that match TRBD2. The germline gives CDR1 SGHAT, CDR2 FQNNGV. The V segment lost 5 bases and the J segment 1 base; nucleotides outside the gene matches: 12. The CDR3 spans 17 residues.

This clonotype has a handful of counts. This chain joins TRBV5-1 and TRBJ2-2; 8 bases align to TRBD1. The CDR3 contains 14 residues. V shed 1 base and J 6 bases; nucleotides not matched to a gene: 2. Germline V gives CDR1 SGHRS, CDR2 YFSETQ. The CDR3 DNA reads TGCGCCAGCAGCTTGAGGACAGGGTCCGGGGAGCTGTTTTTT. It yields the protein CASSLRTGSGELFF.